Each of the 27 T cell receptor beta chains below was sequenced from the same sample in a study of regulatory T cells in long-lasting Graves disease. Sequencing libraries for TCR beta were prepared with iRepertoire HTBI primers and Arm-PCR of CDR3 regions. Via MiXCR, TCRdb re-called the multiplex PCR reads, giving one row per CDR3 protein. The table lists 700,000 or so distinct CDR3 sequences, 25% to 35% of them singletons. The time point is: persistent/refractory GD, antithyroid drugs over 5 years with positive TRAb. PBMCs provided the RNA from which the TCR library was made. The material sequenced was peripheral blood mononuclear cells (PBMCs), taken when the disease was refractory, from a patient treated with antithyroid drugs. Receptors were obtained from a female donor with Graves disease.

This clonotype was picked up a small number of times. V is TRBV9 and J is TRBJ1-1; the D is unclear. CDR1 SGDLS and CDR2 YYNGEE come from the germline V gene. Trimming left V 0 bases short and J 1 base short, with 7 bases between. The CDR3 spans 14 residues. The DNA of the CDR3 is TGTGCCAGCAGCGTAGGCCGGAGGAACACTGAAGCTTTCTTT. This gives the protein CASSVGRRNTEAFF.

This clonotype turned up a few times. The rearrangement links TRBV7-2 to TRBJ2-2; tentatively, D is TRBD2 (6 bases). Germline V lookup: CDR1 SGHTA, CDR2 FQGNSA. Trimming cost V 6 bases and J 1 base, with 18 bases left between them. This CDR3 is 17 amino acids long. The CDR3 bases are TGTGCCAGCAGTCGCAGGACGGGGGTCCTGAACACCGGGGAGCTGTTTTTT. This encodes CASSRRTGVLNTGELFF.

This clonotype appeared a single time. The chain links TRBV2 to TRBJ2-7; D remains unclear. The CDR3 loop spans 11 amino acids. In germline, CDR1 is SNHLY, CDR2 FYNNEI. Trimming pared 2 bases from V and 6 bases from J, leaving 5 bases between. The CDR3 DNA is TGTGCCAGCAGTGAATTCTCCGAGCAGTACTTC. Amino acid sequence: CASSEFSEQYF.

This clonotype was seen repeatedly, ten times or more. This chain joins TRBV2 and TRBJ1-5, with D possibly matching TRBD1 (6 bases). Per the germline V gene, CDR1 is SNHLY and CDR2 is FYNNEI. Trimming removed 2 bases at V and 0 bases at J, with 14 bases between. The CDR3 loop spans 17 amino acids. As DNA, the CDR3 is TGTGCCAGCAGTGAATCTTTTCCAGGGGATAGCAATCAGCCCCAGCATTTT. Translation gives CASSESFPGDSNQPQHF.

About this clonotype: The junction shows a germline mismatch at one end, possibly a read error. This chain's CDR3 is CSARPSSGMAPVF. DNA for the CDR3: TGCAGTGCTAGGCCCTCTAGCGGGATGGCCCCCGTTTTC. This sequence joins TRBV20-1 and TRBJ2-7, with 9 bases matching TRBD2. Germline values: CDR1 DFQATT, CDR2 SNEGSKA (reference sequence). This CDR3 spans 13 amino acids.

CDR3 DNA sequence: TGTGCCAGCAGCCTTCAGGTGCTCAATTCACCCCTCCACTTT. Amino acid sequence: CASSLQVLNSPLHF. The chain uses TRBV25-1 and TRBJ1-6; no reliable D call. The CDR3 is made up of 14 amino acids. V was clipped by 6 bases and J by 7 bases, with 13 bases between them. Germline V gene lookup returns CDR1 MGHDK and CDR2 SYGVNS.

This sequence joins TRBV7-8 and TRBJ1-5; 9 bases map to TRBD1. The V segment lost 2 bases and the J segment 0 bases; nucleotides outside the gene matches: 11. This CDR3 region has 19 residues. Germline V CDR1 and CDR2: SGHVS, FQNEAQ. CDR3 sequence (DNA): TGTGCCAGCAGCTTAAGGGCGACAGGGGGAAGGGGTAGCAATCAGCCCCAGCATTTT. Encoded protein: CASSLRATGGRGSNQPQHF.

This clonotype has a count of ten or more. The chain has TRBV27 and TRBJ1-1; 7 bases are shared with TRBD1. Unmatched junction bases numbered 6, after V lost 2 bases and J lost 6 bases. The germline V gene has CDR1 MNHEY and CDR2 SMNVEV (reference sequence). This CDR3 region has 14 residues. The CDR3: CASSLPDRIAEAFF. CDR3 nucleotides: TGTGCCAGCAGTTTACCGGACAGGATTGCTGAAGCTTTCTTT.

This chain uses TRBV4-1 with TRBJ1-2, with TRBD1 matching 7 bases. V was clipped by 4 bases and J by 6 bases; unmatched bases: 8. This CDR3 has 14 amino acids. The germline V gene encodes CDR1 MGHRA and CDR2 YSYEKL. CDR3 nucleotide sequence: TGCGCCAGCAGCCTCATGGGGACAGAGGATGGCTACACCTTC. Its translation: CASSLMGTEDGYTF.

This rearrangement joins TRBV5-1 to TRBJ2-5, with D possibly being TRBD1 (6 bases). Deletions cut 0 bases from V and 2 bases from J, with 20 bases between. From germline, CDR1 is SGHRS and CDR2 YFSETQ. CDR3 length: 18 residues. The CDR3 coding sequence is TGCGCCAGCAGCTTGGAAGTGATCAGGGGAGACAGGCAAGAGACCCAGTACTTC. This translates into CASSLEVIRGDRQETQYF.

V usage is TRBV5-1 and J usage is TRBJ1-1, with a tentative D call TRBD1 (5 bases). There are 14 residues in the CDR3. Germline assignment: CDR1 SGHRS and CDR2 YFSETQ. V was cut by 0 bases and J by 3 bases, with 9 bases left in between. The CDR3 is CASSLVRVDTEAFF. CDR3 bases: TGCGCCAGCAGCTTGGTCAGGGTTGACACTGAAGCTTTCTTT. The entire variable domain, with the rest obtained from reference TRBV5-1 and TRBJ1-1, is as follows: KAGVTQTPRYLIKTRGQQVTLSCSPISGHRSVSWYQQTPGQGLQFLFEYFSETQRNKGNFPGRFSGRQFSNSRSEMNVSTLELGDSALYLCASSLVRVDTEAFFGQGTRLTVV.

This clonotype was recorded many times. This CDR3 reads CASSLNSLGGAFF. CDR3 nucleotide sequence: TGTGCCAGCAGTTTAAACAGCCTAGGGGGAGCTTTCTTT. The chain uses TRBV28 and TRBJ1-1, with D possibly matching TRBD1 (6 bases). Germline CDR1 reads MDHEN; CDR2 reads SYDVKM. The CDR3 has 13 amino acids. The germline V and J ends were trimmed by 2 bases and 10 bases, with 14 bases remaining between them.

This clonotype appeared a few times. The chain combines TRBV5-5 with TRBJ1-6; D ambiguous. Trimming cost V 0 bases and J 7 bases, with 11 bases left between them. The CDR3 is 15 amino acids. Germline-derived CDR1 and CDR2 are SGHKS and YYEKEE (reference sequence). CDR3 residues: CASSLVGDTNSPLHF. CDR3 coding DNA: TGTGCCAGCAGCTTGGTTGGCGATACCAATTCACCCCTCCACTTT.

The chain employs TRBV6-5 and TRBJ2-7; 7 positions agree with TRBD2. Germline CDR1 reads MNHEY; CDR2 reads SVGAGI. The length of the CDR3 is 14 residues. V lost 3 bases and J lost 5; bases outside the gene matches: 7. For the CDR3, the DNA is TGTGCCAGCAGTTATCCACAGAGCGGGGACGAGCAGTACTTC. It encodes CASSYPQSGDEQYF.

The CDR3: CASSLLEETSNEQYF. The CDR3 DNA reads TGCGCCAGCAGCTTATTAGAAGAGACTAGTAACGAGCAGTACTTC. The V call is TRBV5-1, the J call TRBJ2-7, with a weak D call TRBD2 (6 bases). CDR1 and CDR2 from the germline V gene are SGHRS and YFSETQ. This CDR3 comprises 15 residues. V was trimmed by 2 bases and J by 5 bases, leaving 17 bases between them.

The chain combines TRBV5-1 with TRBJ2-2, with D perhaps matching TRBD2 (5 bases). The CDR3 spans 14 residues. CDR1 and CDR2 (germline): SGHRS, YFSETQ. V was clipped by 4 bases and J by 4 bases, with 11 bases between them. The CDR3 region has the DNA TGCGCCAGCAGCAGAGGACTCTCCACCGGGGAGCTGTTTTTT. This encodes CASSRGLSTGELFF. Combining the CDR3 with reference TRBV5-1 and TRBJ2-2 gives the whole variable domain KAGVTQTPRYLIKTRGQQVTLSCSPISGHRSVSWYQQTPGQGLQFLFEYFSETQRNKGNFPGRFSGRQFSNSRSEMNVSTLELGDSALYLCASSRGLSTGELFFGEGSRLTVL.

The chain uses TRBV12-3 or TRBV12-4 and TRBJ2-2; D not certain. The length of the CDR3 is 15 residues. Trimming shortened V by 5 bases and J by 6 bases, and 16 bases separated the two germline ends. The CDR3 DNA sequence: TGTGCCAGCAGTCCGACCCCCGGGTACGCCGGGGAGCTGTTTTTT. Protein sequence: CASSPTPGYAGELFF.

This clonotype was seen only a few times. The chain uses TRBV19 and TRBJ1-5; 10 nucleotides match TRBD1. V shed 10 bases and J 2 bases; nucleotides not matched to a gene: 11. Germline lookup yields CDR1 LNHDA and CDR2 SQIVND (reference sequence). The CDR3 runs 16 residues. DNA for the CDR3: TGTGCCACCTCCCGGGACAGGGGCCGTCGCAATCAGCCCCAGCATTTT. This sequence encodes CATSRDRGRRNQPQHF.

The rearrangement uses TRBV7-2 and TRBJ1-2; unclear D gene. Germline-derived CDR1 and CDR2 are SGHTA and FQGNSA. Trimming took 3 bases from V and 6 from J, leaving 8 bases between them. CDR3 size: 12 residues. CDR3 in amino acids: CASSFSRDGYTF. The CDR3 DNA is TGTGCCAGCAGCTTCAGTCGGGATGGCTACACCTTC.

This clonotype has only a few counts. The chain combines TRBV5-1 with TRBJ1-1, with D unclear. Germline CDR1 SGHRS, CDR2 YFSETQ. CDR3 length: 13 residues. V lost 1 base, J lost 1 base, and 5 bases lay in between. The CDR3 spells CASSLNPNTEAFF. In DNA form, the CDR3 reads TGCGCCAGCAGCTTGAACCCGAACACTGAAGCTTTCTTT.

This clonotype was seen a few times. V and J are TRBV20-1 and TRBJ2-7; D possibly corresponds to TRBD2 (6 bases). The CDR3 sequence is 14 residues long. Germline lookup yields CDR1 DFQATT and CDR2 SNEGSKA (reference sequence). V was cut by 5 bases and J by 7 bases, with 21 bases left in between. The DNA for the CDR3 is TGCAGTGCTCCTCTAGGGACTCCTCTGGGGGAGCAGTACTTC. Translation gives CSAPLGTPLGEQYF.

The chain has TRBV29-1 and TRBJ2-5; D may match TRBD1 or TRBD2 (5 bases each). Germline loops: CDR1 SQVTM, CDR2 ANQGSEA. V lost 7 bases, J lost 3 bases, and 15 bases lay in between. The CDR3 contains 13 residues. The CDR3 region is CSGGNRMKETQYF. CDR3 DNA sequence: TGCAGCGGGGGGAACCGGATGAAAGAGACCCAGTACTTC.

The chain has TRBV2 and TRBJ1-5; possible D gene TRBD1, 5 bases. Trimming removed 5 bases from V and 1 base from J, with 12 bases in between. The CDR3 has 15 amino acids. Germline assignment: CDR1 SNHLY and CDR2 FYNNEI. For the CDR3, the DNA is TGTGCCAGCAGTCGACAGCAGCCCAGCAATCAGCCCCAGCATTTT. The encoded protein is CASSRQQPSNQPQHF.

The chain employs TRBV6-1 and TRBJ2-1, with D unclear. V dropped 4 bases and J dropped 2 bases, with 6 bases sitting between them. This CDR3 comprises 13 residues. Germline V gene sequence: CDR1 MNHNS, CDR2 SASEGT. DNA of the CDR3: TGTGCCAGCAGTGGCTTGACCTACAATGAGCAGTTCTTC. Its protein product is CASSGLTYNEQFF.

The rearrangement joins TRBV3-1 to TRBJ2-7; D possibly corresponds to TRBD1 (5 bases). Trimming took 5 bases from V and 3 from J, leaving 14 bases between them. This CDR3 spans 14 amino acids. Germline V gene data show CDR1 as LGHDT and CDR2 as YNNKEL (reference sequence). CDR3 loop: CASSYGQGNYEQYF. The CDR3 nucleotides are TGTGCCAGCAGCTATGGGCAGGGAAACTACGAGCAGTACTTC.

The chain employs TRBV27 and TRBJ2-7; D is unresolved. The CDR3 totals 14 residues. Between the trimmed V and J ends, which lost 7 bases and 6 bases, there was a span of 19 bases. The germline gives CDR1 MNHEY, CDR2 SMNVEV (reference sequence). CDR3 in DNA: TGTGCCAGCACCAGGACGGGCCCCCTTGGCGAGCAGTACTTC. The encoded protein is CASTRTGPLGEQYF.

The chain carries TRBV7-9 and TRBJ2-4; unclear D gene. V was cut by 5 bases and J by 0 bases, with 11 bases left in between. Germline CDR1 reads SEHNR; CDR2 reads FQNEAQ (reference sequence). The CDR3 is 15 residues long. The CDR3 is CASSPNILAKNIQYF. In nucleotides, the CDR3 is TGTGCCAGCAGCCCAAATATCCTAGCCAAAAACATTCAGTACTTC.